These T cell receptor beta chains were read from a single sample in a study of blood T cell repertoires in COVID-19. Assay used: immunoSEQ multiplex PCR; TCRdb lists only in-frame clones, some missing. The sample has approximately 75,000 clones; approximately 86% are singletons. Source material: peripheral blood. All receptors come from an elderly man with COVID-19, enrolled during active disease. CDR3s include the opening cysteine and the closing phenylalanine or tryptophan. A D gene is named only where the DNA matches it firmly. Clone size appears in some rows only: once, few, many, or a class for an expanded clone.

d_gene: .; v_gene: TRBV5-1; abundance: .; j_gene: TRBJ2-3; CDR3nt: TGCGCCAGCAGCCTAGGACAGCCCCCAGATACGCAGTATTTT; CDR3aa: CASSLGQPPDTQYF
d_gene: .; v_gene: TRBV19; abundance: .; j_gene: TRBJ1-1; CDR3nt: TGTGCCAGTAGTGGGGCCAGGGCCATTAAGCAATCTGAAGCTTTCTTT; CDR3aa: CASSGARAIKQSEAFF
d_gene: .; v_gene: TRBV19; abundance: .; j_gene: TRBJ1-2; CDR3nt: TGTGCCAGTAGTATGATCCGGGTTGGCTACACCTTC; CDR3aa: CASSMIRVGYTF
d_gene: .; v_gene: TRBV2; abundance: .; j_gene: TRBJ1-2; CDR3nt: TGTGCCAGCCGCTCGGACAGCTACTCCTATGGCTACACCTTC; CDR3aa: CASRSDSYSYGYTF
d_gene: TRBD1; v_gene: TRBV12-5; abundance: .; j_gene: TRBJ1-5; CDR3nt: TGTGCTAGTGGTTCCGGGACAGTTGTAAATCAGCCCCAGCATTTT; CDR3aa: CASGSGTVVNQPQHF
d_gene: TRBD2; v_gene: TRBV18; abundance: .; j_gene: TRBJ2-5; CDR3nt: TGTGCCAGCTCCCCAGCGGGGGGGCCTTCGGAGACCCAGTACTTC; CDR3aa: CASSPAGGPSETQYF
d_gene: .; v_gene: TRBV18; abundance: .; j_gene: TRBJ1-5; CDR3nt: TGTGCCAGCTCACCAGGTCAGAATCAGCCCCAGCATTTT; CDR3aa: CASSPGQNQPQHF
d_gene: .; v_gene: TRBV3-1/TRBV3-2; abundance: .; j_gene: TRBJ1-2; CDR3nt: TGTGCCAGCAGCCTGATGGGAGGGGTCAACTATGGCTACACCTTC; CDR3aa: CASSLMGGVNYGYTF
d_gene: .; v_gene: TRBV19; abundance: .; j_gene: TRBJ2-7; CDR3nt: TGTGCCAGTAGTATCCGGGGGTTCTCCTACGAGCAGTACTTC; CDR3aa: CASSIRGFSYEQYF
d_gene: TRBD2; v_gene: TRBV6-6; abundance: .; j_gene: TRBJ2-7; CDR3nt: TGTGCCAGCAGTCTTCGGACTAGCGGCTTGAGCTCCTACGAGCAGTACTTC; CDR3aa: CASSLRTSGLSSYEQYF
d_gene: .; v_gene: TRBV5-5; abundance: once; j_gene: TRBJ2-1; CDR3nt: TGTGCCAGCAGCTTGGTCGGGGGCTCCTACAATGAGCAGTTCTTC; CDR3aa: CASSLVGGSYNEQFF
d_gene: TRBD2; v_gene: TRBV5-1; abundance: .; j_gene: TRBJ2-3; CDR3nt: TGCGCCAGCAGCTTGCTGACTAGCCGAGGGACAGATACGCAGTATTTT; CDR3aa: CASSLLTSRGTDTQYF
d_gene: TRBD2; v_gene: TRBV2; abundance: .; j_gene: TRBJ2-2; CDR3nt: TGTGCCAGCAGTGTCCAGCGGGGAAACACCGGGGAGCTGTTTTTT; CDR3aa: CASSVQRGNTGELFF
d_gene: .; v_gene: TRBV5-6; abundance: .; j_gene: TRBJ1-4; CDR3nt: TGTGCCAGCAGCTTGACAGGAGAAGGATATTTCCGGGAAAAACTGTTTTTT; CDR3aa: CASSLTGEGYFREKLFF
d_gene: .; v_gene: TRBV3-1/TRBV3-2; abundance: .; j_gene: TRBJ1-1; CDR3nt: TGTGCCAGCAGAATGACAGGAGAGAACACTGAAGCTTTCTTT; CDR3aa: CASRMTGENTEAFF
d_gene: TRBD1; v_gene: TRBV27; abundance: once; j_gene: TRBJ2-5; CDR3nt: TGTGCCAGCAGTCACCGACAGGGAATGGCGACCCAGTACTTC; CDR3aa: CASSHRQGMATQYF
d_gene: .; v_gene: TRBV9; abundance: .; j_gene: TRBJ2-7; CDR3nt: TGTGCCAGCAGCGTATCCCCCGCGGCCCTATACGAGCAGTACTTC; CDR3aa: CASSVSPAALYEQYF
d_gene: .; v_gene: TRBV19; abundance: .; j_gene: TRBJ2-5; CDR3nt: TGTGCCAGTAGTATTGGTGGGCAGGGCGGAGAGACCCAGTACTTC; CDR3aa: CASSIGGQGGETQYF
d_gene: TRBD1; v_gene: TRBV5-1; abundance: .; j_gene: TRBJ2-7; CDR3nt: TGCGCCAGCAGCTTGGGGGACAGGGGGCTCTACGAGCAGTACTTC; CDR3aa: CASSLGDRGLYEQYF
d_gene: TRBD1; v_gene: TRBV10-3; abundance: .; j_gene: TRBJ1-6; CDR3nt: TGTGCCATCAGCATTGACAGGGAGGAGAACTCACCCCTCCACTTT; CDR3aa: CAISIDREENSPLHF
d_gene: TRBD1; v_gene: TRBV18; abundance: once; j_gene: TRBJ2-3; CDR3nt: TGTGCCACCAAAGCCGGACAGGGGCCAGATACGCAGTATTTT; CDR3aa: CATKAGQGPDTQYF
d_gene: .; v_gene: TRBV7-9; abundance: .; j_gene: TRBJ1-2; CDR3nt: TGTGCCAGCAAGACCACAGGGTCCTATGGCTACACCTTC; CDR3aa: CASKTTGSYGYTF
d_gene: .; v_gene: TRBV7-9; abundance: .; j_gene: TRBJ2-3; CDR3nt: TGTGCCACTACGGGACAATCTAGCACAGATACGCAGTATTTT; CDR3aa: CATTGQSSTDTQYF
d_gene: TRBD2; v_gene: TRBV10-2; abundance: once; j_gene: TRBJ2-5; CDR3nt: TGCGCCAGCCGCGGGGGGCCGAGAGAGACCCAGTACTTC; CDR3aa: CASRGGPRETQYF
d_gene: TRBD1; v_gene: TRBV6-6; abundance: .; j_gene: TRBJ2-7; CDR3nt: TGTGCCAGCAGTTGGGACAGGGGAGGCGAGCAGTACTTC; CDR3aa: CASSWDRGGEQYF
d_gene: .; v_gene: TRBV6-5; abundance: .; j_gene: TRBJ1-1; CDR3nt: TGTGCCAGCAGTTACTCGCAGGGTGCCACTGAAGCTTTCTTT; CDR3aa: CASSYSQGATEAFF
d_gene: .; v_gene: TRBV21-1; abundance: .; j_gene: TRBJ2-7; CDR3nt: TGTGCCAGCCGGGGGTCCTACGAGCAGTACTTC; CDR3aa: CASRGSYEQYF
d_gene: .; v_gene: TRBV7-2; abundance: .; j_gene: TRBJ1-1; CDR3nt: TGTGCCAGCAGCTTAGAAGTAGGGAGGACTGAAGCTTTCTTT; CDR3aa: CASSLEVGRTEAFF
d_gene: .; v_gene: TRBV12-3/TRBV12-4; abundance: .; j_gene: TRBJ2-7; CDR3nt: TGTGCCAGCAGTTTAGTCGGGGCCTACGAGCAGTACTTC; CDR3aa: CASSLVGAYEQYF